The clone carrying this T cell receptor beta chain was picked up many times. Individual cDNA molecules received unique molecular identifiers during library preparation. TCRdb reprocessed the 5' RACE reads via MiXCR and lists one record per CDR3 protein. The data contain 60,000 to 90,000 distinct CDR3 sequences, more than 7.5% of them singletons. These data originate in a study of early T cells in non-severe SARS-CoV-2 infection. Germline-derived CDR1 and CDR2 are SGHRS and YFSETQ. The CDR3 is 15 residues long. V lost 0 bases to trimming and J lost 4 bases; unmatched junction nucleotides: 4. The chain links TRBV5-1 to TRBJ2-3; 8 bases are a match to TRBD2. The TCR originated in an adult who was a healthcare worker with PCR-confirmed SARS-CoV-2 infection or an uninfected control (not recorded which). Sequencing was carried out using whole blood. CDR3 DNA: TGCGCCAGCAGCTTGGGCGGGAGGAGTTCAGATACGCAGTATTTT. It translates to CASSLGGRSSDTQYF.